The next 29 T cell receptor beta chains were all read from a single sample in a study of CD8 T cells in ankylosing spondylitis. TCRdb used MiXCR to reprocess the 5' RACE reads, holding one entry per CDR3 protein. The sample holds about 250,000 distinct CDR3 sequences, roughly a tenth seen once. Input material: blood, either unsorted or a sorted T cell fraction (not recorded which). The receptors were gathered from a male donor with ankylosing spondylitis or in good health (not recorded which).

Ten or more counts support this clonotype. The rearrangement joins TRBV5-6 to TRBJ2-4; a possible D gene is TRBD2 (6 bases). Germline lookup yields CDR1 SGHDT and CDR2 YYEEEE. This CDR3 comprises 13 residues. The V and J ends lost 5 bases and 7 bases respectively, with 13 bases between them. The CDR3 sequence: CASSPSGGNIQYF. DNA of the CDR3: TGTGCCAGCAGTCCTTCTGGGGGGAACATTCAGTACTTC.

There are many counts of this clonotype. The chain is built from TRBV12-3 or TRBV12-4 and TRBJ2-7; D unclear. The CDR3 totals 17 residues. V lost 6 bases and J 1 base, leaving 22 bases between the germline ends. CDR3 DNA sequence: TGTGCCAGCAGCCCCAGCCCCATCAATATATGGTCCTACGAGCAGTACTTC. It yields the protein CASSPSPINIWSYEQYF.

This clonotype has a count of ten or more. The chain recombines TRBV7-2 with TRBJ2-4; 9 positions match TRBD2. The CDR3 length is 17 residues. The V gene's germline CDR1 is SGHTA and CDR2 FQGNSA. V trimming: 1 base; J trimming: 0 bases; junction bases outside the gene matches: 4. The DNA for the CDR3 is TGTGCCAGCAGCTTAGGCGGCGGGAGGGTAGCCAAAAACATTCAGTACTTC. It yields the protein CASSLGGGRVAKNIQYF. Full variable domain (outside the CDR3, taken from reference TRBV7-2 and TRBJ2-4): GAGVSQSPSNKVTEKGKDVELRCDPISGHTALYWYRQSLGQGLEFLIYFQGNSAPDKSGLPSDRFSAERTGGSVSTLTIQRTQQEDSAVYLCASSLGGGRVAKNIQYFGAGTRLSVL.

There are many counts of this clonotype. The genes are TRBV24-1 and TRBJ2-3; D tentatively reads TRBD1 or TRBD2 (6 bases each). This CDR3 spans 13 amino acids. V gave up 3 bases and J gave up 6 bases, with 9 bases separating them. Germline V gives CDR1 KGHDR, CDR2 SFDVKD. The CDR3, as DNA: TGTGCCACCAGTGATGTAGGGGGGGATACGCAGTATTTT. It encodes CATSDVGGDTQYF.

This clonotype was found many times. For the CDR3, the DNA is TGCAGCGTTGTTCTGGCGTCCAGCTCCTACGAGCAGTACTTC. Its translation: CSVVLASSSYEQYF. The chain is built from TRBV29-1 and TRBJ2-7; D call uncertain. Germline CDR1 is SQVTM and CDR2 is ANQGSEA. This CDR3 is built from 14 residues. Trimming shortened V by 4 bases and J by 0 bases, and 13 bases separated the two germline ends.

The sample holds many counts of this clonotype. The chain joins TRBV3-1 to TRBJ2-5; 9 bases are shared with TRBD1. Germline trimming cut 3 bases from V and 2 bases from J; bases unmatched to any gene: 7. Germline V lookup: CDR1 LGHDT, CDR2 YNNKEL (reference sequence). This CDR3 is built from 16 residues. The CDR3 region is CASSQDRGGKQETQYF. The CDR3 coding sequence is TGTGCCAGCAGCCAGGACAGGGGCGGCAAACAAGAGACCCAGTACTTC.

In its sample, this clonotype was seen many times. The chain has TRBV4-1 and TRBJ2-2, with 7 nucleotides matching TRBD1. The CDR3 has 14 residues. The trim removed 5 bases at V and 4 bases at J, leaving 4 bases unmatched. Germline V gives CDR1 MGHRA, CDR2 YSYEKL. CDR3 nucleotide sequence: TGCGCCAGCAGCTTATCAGGGGGCACCGGGGAGCTGTTTTTT. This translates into CASSLSGGTGELFF.

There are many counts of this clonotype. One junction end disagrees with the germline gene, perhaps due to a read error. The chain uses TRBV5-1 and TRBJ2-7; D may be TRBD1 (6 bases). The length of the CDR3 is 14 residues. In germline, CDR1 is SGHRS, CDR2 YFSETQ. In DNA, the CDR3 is TGCGCCAGCAGCGTGAAACCCCGGGACACCAAATCCGACTTC. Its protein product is CASSVKPRDTKSDF.

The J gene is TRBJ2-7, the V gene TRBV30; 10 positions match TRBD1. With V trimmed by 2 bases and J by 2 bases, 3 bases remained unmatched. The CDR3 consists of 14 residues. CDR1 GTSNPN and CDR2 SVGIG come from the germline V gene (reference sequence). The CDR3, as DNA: TGTGCCTGGAGTACGGGGACAGGGGCCTACGAGCAGTACTTC. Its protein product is CAWSTGTGAYEQYF.

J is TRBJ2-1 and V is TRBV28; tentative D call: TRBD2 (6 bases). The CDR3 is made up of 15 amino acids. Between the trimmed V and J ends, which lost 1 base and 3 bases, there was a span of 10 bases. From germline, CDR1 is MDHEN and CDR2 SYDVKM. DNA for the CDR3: TGTGCCAGCAGTTTATACCGGGACTTCTACAATGAGCAGTTCTTC. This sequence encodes CASSLYRDFYNEQFF.

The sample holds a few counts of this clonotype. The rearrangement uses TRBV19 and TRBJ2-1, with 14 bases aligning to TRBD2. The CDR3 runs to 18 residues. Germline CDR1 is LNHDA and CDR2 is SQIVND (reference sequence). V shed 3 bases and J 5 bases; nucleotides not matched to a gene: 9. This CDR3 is CASSILGTSGGPNNEQFF. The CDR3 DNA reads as TGTGCCAGTAGTATCTTAGGGACTAGCGGGGGCCCGAACAATGAGCAGTTCTTC.

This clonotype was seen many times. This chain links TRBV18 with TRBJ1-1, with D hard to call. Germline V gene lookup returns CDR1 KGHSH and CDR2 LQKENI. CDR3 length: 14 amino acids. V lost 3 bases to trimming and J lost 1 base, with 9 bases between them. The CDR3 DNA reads TGTGCCAGCTCACCCGGGGTCAGGAACACTGAAGCTTTCTTT. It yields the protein CASSPGVRNTEAFF.

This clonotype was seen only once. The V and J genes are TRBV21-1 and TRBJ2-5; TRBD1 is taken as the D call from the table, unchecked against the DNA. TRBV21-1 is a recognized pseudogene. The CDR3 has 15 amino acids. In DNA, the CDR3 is TGTGCCAGCAGGGCCGGGACGACGTACCAAGAGACCCAGTACTTC. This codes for CASRAGTTYQETQYF.

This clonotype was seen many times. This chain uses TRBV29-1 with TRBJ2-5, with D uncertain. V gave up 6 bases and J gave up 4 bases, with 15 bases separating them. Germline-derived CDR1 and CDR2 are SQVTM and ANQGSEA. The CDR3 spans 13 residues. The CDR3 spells CSVQRDRGETQYF. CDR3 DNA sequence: TGCAGCGTCCAGCGCGACCGAGGAGAGACCCAGTACTTC.

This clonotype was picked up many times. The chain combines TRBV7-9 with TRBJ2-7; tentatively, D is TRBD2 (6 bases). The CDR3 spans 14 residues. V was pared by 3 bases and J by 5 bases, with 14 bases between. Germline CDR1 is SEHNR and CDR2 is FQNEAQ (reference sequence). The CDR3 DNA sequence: TGTGCCAGCAGCTTTGGAGGGAGAGGCCACGAGCAGTACTTC. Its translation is CASSFGGRGHEQYF.

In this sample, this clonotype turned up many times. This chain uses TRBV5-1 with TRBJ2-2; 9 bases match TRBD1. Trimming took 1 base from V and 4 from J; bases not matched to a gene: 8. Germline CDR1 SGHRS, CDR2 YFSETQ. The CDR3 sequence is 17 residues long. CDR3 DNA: TGCGCCAGCAGCTTGCTTCGGGACAGGGCCCTCACCGGGGAGCTGTTTTTT. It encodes CASSLLRDRALTGELFF.

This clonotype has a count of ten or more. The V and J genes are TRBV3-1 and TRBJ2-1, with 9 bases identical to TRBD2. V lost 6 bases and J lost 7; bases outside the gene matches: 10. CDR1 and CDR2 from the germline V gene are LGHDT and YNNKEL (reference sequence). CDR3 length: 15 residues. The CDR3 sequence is CASRLGAGGPNEQFF. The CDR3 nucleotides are TGTGCCAGCAGATTGGGAGCGGGGGGTCCTAATGAGCAGTTCTTC.

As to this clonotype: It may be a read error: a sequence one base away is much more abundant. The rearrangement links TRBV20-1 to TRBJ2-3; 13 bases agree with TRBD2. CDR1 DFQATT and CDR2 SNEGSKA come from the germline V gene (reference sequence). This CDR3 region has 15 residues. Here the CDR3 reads CCAAGTSGELTTQYF. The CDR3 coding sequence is TGCTGTGCTGCTGGGACTAGCGGGGAACTCACTACGCAGTATTTT.

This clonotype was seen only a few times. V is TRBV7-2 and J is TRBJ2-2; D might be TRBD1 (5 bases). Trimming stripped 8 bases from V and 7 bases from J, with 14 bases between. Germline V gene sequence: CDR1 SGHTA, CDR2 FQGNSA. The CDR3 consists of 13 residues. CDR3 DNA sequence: TGTGCCAGCGCTAGGGGCATGAACGGGGAGCTGTTTTTT. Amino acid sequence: CASARGMNGELFF.

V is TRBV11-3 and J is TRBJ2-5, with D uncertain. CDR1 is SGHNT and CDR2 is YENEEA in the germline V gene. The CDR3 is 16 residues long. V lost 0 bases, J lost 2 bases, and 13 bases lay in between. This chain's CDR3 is CASSLDSRRRQETQYF. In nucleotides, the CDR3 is TGTGCCAGCAGCTTAGACTCTAGAAGGAGACAAGAGACCCAGTACTTC.

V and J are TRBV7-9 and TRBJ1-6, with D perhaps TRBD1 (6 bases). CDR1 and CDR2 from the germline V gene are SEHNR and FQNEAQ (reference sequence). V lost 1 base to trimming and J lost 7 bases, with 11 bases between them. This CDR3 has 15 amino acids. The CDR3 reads CASSLEGGRNSPLHF. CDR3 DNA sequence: TGTGCCAGCAGCTTAGAGGGGGGTCGAAATTCACCCCTCCACTTT. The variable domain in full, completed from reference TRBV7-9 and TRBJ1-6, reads DTGVSQNPRHKITKRGQNVTFRCDPISEHNRLYWYRQTLGQGPEFLTYFQNEAQLEKSRLLSDRFSAERPKGSFSTLEIQRTEQGDSAMYLCASSLEGGRNSPLHFGNGTRLTVT.

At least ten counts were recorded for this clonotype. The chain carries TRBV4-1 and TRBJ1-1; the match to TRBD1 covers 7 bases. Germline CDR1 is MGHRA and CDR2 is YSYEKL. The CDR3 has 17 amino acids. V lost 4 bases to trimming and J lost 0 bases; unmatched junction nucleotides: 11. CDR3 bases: TGCGCCAGCAGCCCAGACAGGGAGGGTCGGGTGAACACTGAAGCTTTCTTT. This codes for CASSPDREGRVNTEAFF.

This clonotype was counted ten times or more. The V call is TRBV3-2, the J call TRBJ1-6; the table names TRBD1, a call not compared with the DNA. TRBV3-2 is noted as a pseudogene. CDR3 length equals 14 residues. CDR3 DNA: TGTGCCTCGGGGGATGAGTCCTATAATTCACCCCTCCACTTT. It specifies CASGDESYNSPLHF.

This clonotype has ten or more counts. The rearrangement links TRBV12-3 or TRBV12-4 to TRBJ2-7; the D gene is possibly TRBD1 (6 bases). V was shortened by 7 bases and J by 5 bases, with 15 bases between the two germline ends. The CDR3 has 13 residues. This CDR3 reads CASTLGGFNEQYF. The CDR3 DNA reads TGTGCCAGCACCCTAGGGGGATTCAACGAGCAGTACTTC.

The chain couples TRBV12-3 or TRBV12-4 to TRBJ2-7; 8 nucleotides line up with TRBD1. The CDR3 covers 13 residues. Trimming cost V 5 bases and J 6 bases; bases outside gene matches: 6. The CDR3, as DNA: TGTGCCAGCAGTGGGACAGGAGGAGCCGAGCAGTACTTC. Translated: CASSGTGGAEQYF.

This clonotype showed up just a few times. CDR3 loop: CAWSTQALNTEAFF. The CDR3 coding sequence is TGTGCCTGGAGTACGCAGGCCCTGAACACTGAAGCTTTCTTT. This chain links TRBV30 with TRBJ1-1; D unresolved. The CDR3 length is 14 residues. CDR1 GTSNPN and CDR2 SVGIG come from the germline V gene (reference sequence). V was trimmed by 2 bases and J by 0 bases, leaving 10 bases between them.

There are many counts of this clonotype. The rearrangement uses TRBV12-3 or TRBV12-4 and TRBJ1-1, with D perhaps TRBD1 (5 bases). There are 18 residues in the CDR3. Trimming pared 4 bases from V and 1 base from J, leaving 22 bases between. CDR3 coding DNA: TGTGCCAGCAGTTCCCACACCGCGGGGGGGTCCTCGAACACTGAAGCTTTCTTT. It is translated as CASSSHTAGGSSNTEAFF.

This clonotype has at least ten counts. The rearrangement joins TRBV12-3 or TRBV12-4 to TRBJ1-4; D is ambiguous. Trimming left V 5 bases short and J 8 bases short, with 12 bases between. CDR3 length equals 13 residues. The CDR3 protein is CASSPSASEKLFF. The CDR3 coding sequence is TGTGCCAGCAGTCCCTCGGCTAGCGAAAAACTGTTTTTT.

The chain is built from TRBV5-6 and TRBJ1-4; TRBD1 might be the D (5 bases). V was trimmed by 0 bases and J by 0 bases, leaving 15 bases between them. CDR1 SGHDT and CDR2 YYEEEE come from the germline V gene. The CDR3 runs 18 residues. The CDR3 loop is CASSLAGADFATNEKLFF. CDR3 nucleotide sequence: TGTGCCAGCAGCTTGGCCGGGGCAGACTTTGCAACTAATGAAAAACTGTTTTTT.